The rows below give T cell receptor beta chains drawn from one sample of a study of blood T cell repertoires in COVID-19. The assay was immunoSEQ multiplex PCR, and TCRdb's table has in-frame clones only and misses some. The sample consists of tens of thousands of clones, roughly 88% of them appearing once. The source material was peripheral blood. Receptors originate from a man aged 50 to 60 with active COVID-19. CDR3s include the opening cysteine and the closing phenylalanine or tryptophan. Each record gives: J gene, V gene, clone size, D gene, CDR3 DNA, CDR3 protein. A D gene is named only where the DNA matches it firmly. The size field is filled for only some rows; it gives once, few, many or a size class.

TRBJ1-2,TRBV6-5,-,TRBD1,TGTGCCAGCAGTTCAAACAGGGGCGGGTATGGCTACACCTTC,CASSSNRGGYGYTF
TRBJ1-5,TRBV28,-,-,TGTGCCAGCAAGACCGGGGGAAGCAATCAGCCCCAGCATTTT,CASKTGGSNQPQHF
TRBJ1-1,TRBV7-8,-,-,TGTGCCAGCAGCTTTATGAACACTGAAGCTTTCTTT,CASSFMNTEAFF
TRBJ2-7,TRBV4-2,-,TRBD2,TGTGCCAGCAGCCAAGGGCTAGCGGGGTCCTCCTACGAGCAGTACTTC,CASSQGLAGSSYEQYF
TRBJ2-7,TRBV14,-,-,TGTGCCAGCAGCCAACAGTCAGGGTCGGAAGGAGACGAGCAGTACTTC,CASSQQSGSEGDEQYF
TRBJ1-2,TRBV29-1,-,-,TGCAGCGTTGCGAGCCAGGACACCGGGCGTTCAGGCTACACCTTC,CSVASQDTGRSGYTF
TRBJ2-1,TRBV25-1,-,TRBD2,TGTGCCAGTAGACTAGCGGCCAACAATGAGCAGTTCTTC,CASRLAANNEQFF
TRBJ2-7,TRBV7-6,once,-,TGTGCCAGCAGCTTAGAGTCTAGCCGTCGGTACGAGCAGTACTTC,CASSLESSRRYEQYF
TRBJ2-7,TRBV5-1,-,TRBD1,TGCGCCAGCAGTTCCGGACAGGCAGTCTACGAGCAGTACTTC,CASSSGQAVYEQYF
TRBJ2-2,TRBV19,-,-,TGTGCCAGTAGTATCCCCCGCCGGGACTCGAACACCGGGGAGCTGTTTTTT,CASSIPRRDSNTGELFF
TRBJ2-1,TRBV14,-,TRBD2,TGTGCCAGCAGCCTAGGGACTATCCCCTACAATGAGCAGTTCTTC,CASSLGTIPYNEQFF
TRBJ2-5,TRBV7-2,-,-,TGTGCCAGCAGCCCCAGGGGGGCCTTGGAGACCCAGTACTTC,CASSPRGALETQYF
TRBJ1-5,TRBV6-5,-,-,TGTGCCAGCAGTTTTAATAGCAATCAGCCCCAGCATTTT,CASSFNSNQPQHF
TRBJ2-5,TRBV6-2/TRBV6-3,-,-,TGTGCCAGCAGTTACGCGATCTCCCTGGGCGCCACCCAGTACTTC,CASSYAISLGATQYF
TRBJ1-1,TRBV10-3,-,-,TGTGCCATCAGTGAGTCAAGTGGGAGTTGGACTGAAGCTTTCTTT,CAISESSGSWTEAFF
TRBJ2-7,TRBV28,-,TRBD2,TGTGCCAGCAGTGCTCCCCCGGGCAGAAGCGGTGTGGGGGGGTCGCGAGAGCAGTACTTC,CASSAPPGRSGVGGSREQYF
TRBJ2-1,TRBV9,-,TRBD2,TGTGCCAGCAGCGTAGTGAGCGGGGTCTACAATGAGCAGTTCTTC,CASSVVSGVYNEQFF
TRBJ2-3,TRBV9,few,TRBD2,TGTGCCAGCAGCCCCCGGGGAGCGGGGGGGGCTGGAGCGCAGTATTTT,CASSPRGAGGAGAQYF
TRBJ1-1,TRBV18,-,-,TGTGCCAGCTCCCAACAGGGGAACACTGAAGCTTTCTTT,CASSQQGNTEAFF
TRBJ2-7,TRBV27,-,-,TGTGCCAGCAGTCCACGGGACTTTTACGACGAGCAGTACTTC,CASSPRDFYDEQYF
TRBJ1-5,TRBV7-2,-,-,TGTGCCAGCAGCTCCATGGCGGAGGGCCAGCCCCAGCATTTT,CASSSMAEGQPQHF
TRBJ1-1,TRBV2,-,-,TGTGCCAGCAGCGTCTACAGGGAAGCTTTCTTT,CASSVYREAFF
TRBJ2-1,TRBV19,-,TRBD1,TGTGCCAGTAGCCCTCGGACAGGGGGCGTTGAGCAGTTCTTC,CASSPRTGGVEQFF
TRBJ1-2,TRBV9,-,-,TGTGCCAGCAGCGTAGGGAATACAGATGGCTACACCTTC,CASSVGNTDGYTF
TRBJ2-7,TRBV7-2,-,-,TGTGCCAGCAGCTTAGGGGGGCAGCTTTCCTACGAGCAGTACTTC,CASSLGGQLSYEQYF